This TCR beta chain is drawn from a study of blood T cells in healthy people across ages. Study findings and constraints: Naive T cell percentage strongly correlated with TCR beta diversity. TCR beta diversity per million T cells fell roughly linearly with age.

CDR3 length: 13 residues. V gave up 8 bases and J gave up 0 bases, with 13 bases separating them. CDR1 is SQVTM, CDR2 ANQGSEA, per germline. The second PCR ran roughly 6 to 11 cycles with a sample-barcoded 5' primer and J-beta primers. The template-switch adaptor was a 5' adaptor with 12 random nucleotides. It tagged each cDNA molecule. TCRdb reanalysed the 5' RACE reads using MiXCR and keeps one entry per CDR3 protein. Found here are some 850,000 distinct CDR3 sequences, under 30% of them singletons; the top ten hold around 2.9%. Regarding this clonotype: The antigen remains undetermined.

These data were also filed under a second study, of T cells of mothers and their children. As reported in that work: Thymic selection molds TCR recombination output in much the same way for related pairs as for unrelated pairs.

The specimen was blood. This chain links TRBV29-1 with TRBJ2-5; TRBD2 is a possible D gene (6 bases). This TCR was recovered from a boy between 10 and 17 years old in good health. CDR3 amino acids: CSIPVADQETQYF. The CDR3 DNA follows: TGCAGCATTCCCGTAGCGGACCAAGAGACCCAGTACTTC.